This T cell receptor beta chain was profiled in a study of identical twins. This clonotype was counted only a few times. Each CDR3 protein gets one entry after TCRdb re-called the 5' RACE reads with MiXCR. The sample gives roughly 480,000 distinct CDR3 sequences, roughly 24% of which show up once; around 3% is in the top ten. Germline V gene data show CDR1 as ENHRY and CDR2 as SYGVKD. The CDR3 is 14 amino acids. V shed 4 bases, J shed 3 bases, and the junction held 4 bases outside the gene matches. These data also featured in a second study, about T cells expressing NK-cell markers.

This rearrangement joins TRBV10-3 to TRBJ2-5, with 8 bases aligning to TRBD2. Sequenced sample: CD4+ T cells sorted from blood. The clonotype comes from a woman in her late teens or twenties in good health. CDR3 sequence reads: CAISARGGEETQYF. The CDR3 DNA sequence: TGTGCCATCAGTGCACGGGGGGGCGAAGAGACCCAGTACTTC.